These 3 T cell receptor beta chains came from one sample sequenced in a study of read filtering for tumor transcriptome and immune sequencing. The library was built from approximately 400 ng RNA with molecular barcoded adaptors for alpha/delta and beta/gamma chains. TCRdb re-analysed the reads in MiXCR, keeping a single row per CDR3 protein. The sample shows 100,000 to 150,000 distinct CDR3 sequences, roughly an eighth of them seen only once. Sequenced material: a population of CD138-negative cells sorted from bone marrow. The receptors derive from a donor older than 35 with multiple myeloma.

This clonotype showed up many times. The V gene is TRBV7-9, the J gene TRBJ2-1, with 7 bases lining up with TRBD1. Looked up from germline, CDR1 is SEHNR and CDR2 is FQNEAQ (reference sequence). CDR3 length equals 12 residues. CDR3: CACRGSRDEQFF. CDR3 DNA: TGTGCTTGCAGGGGGAGTCGGGATGAGCAGTTCTTC.

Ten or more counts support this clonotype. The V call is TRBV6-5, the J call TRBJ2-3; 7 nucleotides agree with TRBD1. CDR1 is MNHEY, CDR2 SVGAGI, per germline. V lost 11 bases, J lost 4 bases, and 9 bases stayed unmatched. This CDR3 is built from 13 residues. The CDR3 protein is CACYRQGSDTQYF. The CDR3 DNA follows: TGTGCCTGTTACCGACAGGGCTCAGATACGCAGTATTTT.

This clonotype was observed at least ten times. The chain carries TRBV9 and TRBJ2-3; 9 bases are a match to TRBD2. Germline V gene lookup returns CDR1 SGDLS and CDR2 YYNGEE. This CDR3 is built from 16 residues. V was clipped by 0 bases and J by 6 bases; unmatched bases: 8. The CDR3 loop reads CASSVATSGLFDTQYF. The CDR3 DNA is TGTGCCAGCAGCGTAGCTACTAGCGGGCTTTTCGATACGCAGTATTTT.